The 29 T cell receptor beta chains in this list originate from one sample, sequenced in a study of cytomegalovirus exposure and HLA in healthy donors. In the PCR, 60 Vbeta and 13 Jbeta primers were used. Generated by immunoSEQ multiplex PCR, the TCRdb table keeps only in-frame clones and is missing some. The sample table sets out some 120,000 clones. The material sequenced was PBMCs. The receptors shown here come from a man aged 40-50 years in good health and CMV-seropositive.

The chain carries TRBV19 and TRBJ2-3, with TRBD1 matching 9 bases. The V gene end was trimmed by 7 bases and the J gene end by 3 bases; junction bases not matched to a gene: 5. Germline-derived CDR1 and CDR2 are LNHDA and SQIVND (reference sequence). This CDR3 is built from 14 residues. The CDR3 DNA is TGTGCCAGTAAAGGACAGGGGTTTACAGATACGCAGTATTTT. This codes for CASKGQGFTDTQYF.

This rearrangement joins TRBV7-2 to TRBJ1-5; TRBD1 agrees at 9 bases. The J segment lost 6 bases and the V segment lost 3 bases, leaving 6 bases of the junction unmatched. This CDR3 is built from 15 residues. Germline CDR1 SGHTA, CDR2 FQGNSA. Here the CDR3 reads CASSFGRQGGQPQHF. Here the CDR3 DNA reads TGTGCCAGCAGCTTTGGAAGACAGGGGGGTCAGCCCCAGCATTTT.

The chain links TRBV28 to TRBJ1-3, with D perhaps TRBD1 (6 bases). CDR1 is MDHEN, CDR2 SYDVKM, per germline. Trimming shortened V by 2 bases and J by 0 bases, and 11 bases separated the two germline ends. The CDR3 is made up of 16 amino acids. The DNA of the CDR3 is TGTGCCAGCAGTTTAGGCGGGGGCCACTCTGGAAACACCATATATTTT. The encoded protein is CASSLGGGHSGNTIYF.

The J gene is TRBJ1-2, the V gene TRBV5-1; 8 bases are shared with TRBD1. J gave up 7 bases and V 1 base, and 9 bases lay outside the gene matches. The CDR3 runs 15 residues. Germline V gives CDR1 SGHRS, CDR2 YFSETQ. The CDR3 bases are TGCGCCAGCAGCTTGCGACAGGGGCCCCCCCCTGGCTACACCTTC. It translates to CASSLRQGPPPGYTF.

This chain uses TRBV7-9 with TRBJ2-4; TRBD1 agrees at 10 bases. This CDR3 comprises 15 residues. Losses at the gene ends were 4 bases for V and 2 bases for J; bases not matched to a gene: 2. Germline V gene sequence: CDR1 SEHNR, CDR2 FQNEAQ (reference sequence). The CDR3 DNA is TGTGCCAGCAGCTCGGGACAGGGGACCAAAAACATTCAGTACTTC. This sequence encodes CASSSGQGTKNIQYF.

In the case of this clone: At one boundary the junction diverges from the germline segment, which might be a read error. The V call is TRBV5-1, the J call TRBJ1-1; TRBD1 matches 7 bases. The CDR3 runs 14 residues. Germline V CDR1 and CDR2: SGHRS, YFSETQ. This CDR3 is CASSDTGVGTEALF. DNA of the CDR3: TGCGCCAGCAGCGACACAGGGGTGGGAACTGAAGCTCTCTTT.

The chain combines TRBV10-3 with TRBJ2-2, with 7 positions matching TRBD1. The germline gives CDR1 ENHRY, CDR2 SYGVKD. The J segment lost 6 bases and the V segment lost 1 base, leaving 2 bases of the junction unmatched. The CDR3 extends over 14 amino acids. CDR3 DNA: TGTGCCATCAGTGAGTTAGGGGGCTCCGGGGAGCTGTTTTTT. This encodes CAISELGGSGELFF.

V and J are TRBV6-5 and TRBJ2-2, with a weak D call TRBD1 (6 bases). Germline assignment: CDR1 MNHEY and CDR2 SVGAGI. V dropped 2 bases and J dropped 5 bases, with 12 bases sitting between them. The CDR3 runs 15 residues. DNA of the CDR3: TGTGCCAGCAGTTACGGGCAGGGGAAAACCGGGGAGCTGTTTTTT. Translating it yields CASSYGQGKTGELFF.

The chain has TRBV13 and TRBJ2-3, with 11 bases lining up with TRBD2. V lost 3 bases, J lost 5 bases, and 10 bases stayed unmatched. The CDR3 is made up of 17 amino acids. Germline CDR1 reads PRHDT; CDR2 reads FYEKMQ (reference sequence). The CDR3 DNA reads as TGTGCCAGCAGCTTTAGTACTAGCGGGAGCTTTCTAGATACGCAGTATTTT. This encodes CASSFSTSGSFLDTQYF.

The J gene is TRBJ2-2, the V gene TRBV19; 10 positions agree with TRBD2. Germline values: CDR1 LNHDA, CDR2 SQIVND (reference sequence). Germline trimming cut 10 bases from V and 2 bases from J; bases unmatched to any gene: 7. CDR3 length equals 15 residues. The CDR3: CATHSGRFNTGELFF. CDR3 bases: TGTGCCACTCATAGCGGGAGGTTTAACACCGGGGAGCTGTTTTTT.

The chain employs TRBV6-5 and TRBJ1-2, with TRBD1 matching over 11 bases. The CDR3 extends over 15 amino acids. Per the germline V gene, CDR1 is MNHEY and CDR2 is SVGAGI. V was clipped by 5 bases and J by 4 bases; unmatched bases: 6. CDR3: CASSTIGTGGYGYTF. The CDR3 nucleotides read TGTGCCAGCAGTACAATCGGGACAGGGGGCTATGGCTACACCTTC.

V is TRBV19 and J is TRBJ1-4, with 7 bases matching TRBD1. The germline gives CDR1 LNHDA, CDR2 SQIVND (reference sequence). The CDR3 spans 15 residues. V dropped 3 bases and J dropped 3; count of bases not matched to a gene: 4. Here the CDR3 reads CASSMGQNSNEKLFF. The CDR3 DNA sequence: TGTGCCAGTAGTATGGGACAGAATTCTAATGAAAAACTGTTTTTT.

The rearrangement links TRBV6-5 to TRBJ1-2, with a weak D call TRBD1 (6 bases). The CDR3 covers 14 residues. V lost 6 bases, J lost 4 bases, and 15 bases lay in between. CDR1 MNHEY and CDR2 SVGAGI come from the germline V gene. The CDR3 protein is CASRRTGFSYGYTF. CDR3 bases: TGTGCCAGCAGAAGAACAGGGTTTAGCTATGGCTACACCTTC.

This sequence joins TRBV11-2 and TRBJ2-7; 7 nucleotides align to TRBD1. CDR1 SGHAT and CDR2 FQNNGV come from the germline V gene. V trimming: 5 bases; J trimming: 0 bases; junction bases outside the gene matches: 7. The CDR3 has 15 amino acids. In DNA form, the CDR3 reads TGTGCCAGCAGCCCCGGGACAGTGAGCTCCTACGAGCAGTACTTC. It specifies CASSPGTVSSYEQYF.

The rearrangement links TRBV6-6 to TRBJ2-7; TRBD1 aligns across 9 bases. The germline gives CDR1 MNHNY, CDR2 SVGAGI (reference sequence). Trimming at V came to 8 bases and at J to 3 bases, leaving 11 bases not matched to a gene. The CDR3 loop spans 15 amino acids. For the CDR3, the DNA is TGTGCCAGCCGCAATGGGGACAGGGTATACTACGAGCAGTACTTC. Amino acid sequence: CASRNGDRVYYEQYF.

The V gene is TRBV7-3, the J gene TRBJ2-6, with 8 nucleotides matching TRBD1. Germline lookup yields CDR1 SGHTA and CDR2 FQGTGA. V dropped 6 bases and J dropped 0; count of bases not matched to a gene: 7. This CDR3 comprises 17 residues. The CDR3 sequence is CASRAGTGLSGANVLTF. DNA for the CDR3: TGTGCCAGCAGGGCCGGGACAGGCCTCTCTGGGGCCAACGTCCTGACTTTC. Together with reference TRBV7-3 and TRBJ2-6, the CDR3 gives the full variable domain: GAGVSQTPSNKVTEKGKYVELRCDPISGHTALYWYRQSLGQGPEFLIYFQGTGAADDSGLPNDRFFAVRPEGSVSTLKIQRTERGDSAVYLCASRAGTGLSGANVLTFGAGSRLTVL.

The chain uses TRBV4-1 and TRBJ2-7; TRBD1 might be the D (6 bases). Trimming removed 4 bases from V and 4 bases from J, with 20 bases in between. Germline CDR1 reads MGHRA; CDR2 reads YSYEKL. This CDR3 is 16 amino acids long. The CDR3 region is CASSPGTQGWGYEQYF. In nucleotides, the CDR3 is TGCGCCAGCAGCCCGGGGACACAGGGTTGGGGGTACGAGCAGTACTTC.

Note on this clone: Other DNA sequences within the sample encode an identical CDR3. The chain couples TRBV6-1 to TRBJ1-1; 8 bases are a match to TRBD1. Germline V gene sequence: CDR1 MNHNS, CDR2 SASEGT. The CDR3 spans 13 residues. V lost 6 bases and J lost 4; bases outside the gene matches: 4. CDR3 DNA sequence: TGTGCCAGCAGGGACAGGGCATTCACTGAAGCTTTCTTT. It specifies CASRDRAFTEAFF.

This chain joins TRBV13 and TRBJ2-5; the D gene is possibly TRBD1 (5 bases). Germline values: CDR1 PRHDT, CDR2 FYEKMQ (reference sequence). This CDR3 is 13 amino acids long. V lost 0 bases and J 5 bases, leaving 7 bases between the germline ends. CDR3 nucleotides: TGTGCCAGCAGCTTAGGCGCAGGGGAGACCCAGTACTTC. It is translated as CASSLGAGETQYF.

The chain recombines TRBV27 with TRBJ2-7, with 7 bases matching TRBD2. The CDR3 is 16 residues long. The germline V gene encodes CDR1 MNHEY and CDR2 SMNVEV (reference sequence). The junction had 13 bases not matched to a gene; V was cut back by 6 bases and J by 2 bases. The CDR3 protein is CASRLDGPSGTYEQYF. Written as DNA, the CDR3 is TGTGCCAGCAGGCTGGACGGCCCTAGCGGAACCTACGAGCAGTACTTC.

This sequence joins TRBV7-6 and TRBJ2-1, with D perhaps matching TRBD1 (5 bases). Trimming took 1 base from V and 0 from J, leaving 10 bases between them. The length of the CDR3 is 16 residues. The germline gives CDR1 SGHVS, CDR2 FNYEAQ. The CDR3 nucleotides are TGTGCCAGCAGCTTAGGGGGCAGGAGCTCCTACAATGAGCAGTTCTTC. Translation gives CASSLGGRSSYNEQFF. The whole variable domain, remainder taken from reference TRBV7-6 and TRBJ2-1, is GAGVSQSPRYKVTKRGQDVALRCDPISGHVSLYWYRQALGQGPEFLTYFNYEAQQDKSGLPNDRFSAERPEGSISTLTIQRTEQRDSAMYRCASSLGGRSSYNEQFFGPGTRLTVL.

The V and J genes are TRBV7-2 and TRBJ2-7; 12 bases line up with TRBD2. Germline CDR1 reads SGHTA; CDR2 reads FQGNSA. The CDR3 has 18 amino acids. The junction had 11 bases not matched to a gene; V was cut back by 1 base and J by 4 bases. The CDR3 sequence is CASSLVPSSGRAGYEQYF. The CDR3 DNA is TGTGCCAGCAGCTTAGTTCCCTCTAGCGGGAGGGCCGGTTACGAGCAGTACTTC. The full variable domain, in which reference TRBV7-2 and TRBJ2-7 provide the parts outside the CDR3, is GAGVSQSPSNKVTEKGKDVELRCDPISGHTALYWYRQSLGQGLEFLIYFQGNSAPDKSGLPSDRFSAERTGGSVSTLTIQRTQQEDSAVYLCASSLVPSSGRAGYEQYFGPGTRLTVT.

The chain has TRBV19 and TRBJ1-2; 7 bases agree with TRBD1. The CDR3 has 14 residues. The V gene's germline CDR1 is LNHDA and CDR2 SQIVND (reference sequence). The V and J ends lost 7 bases and 4 bases, in that order; junction bases with no gene match: 9. CDR3 loop: CASTPQGYGYGYTF. CDR3 nucleotides: TGTGCCAGTACCCCACAGGGGTACGGCTATGGCTACACCTTC.

This chain uses TRBV18 with TRBJ1-5, with D possibly TRBD1 on 5 matching bases. The V end was cut by 3 bases, the J end by 3 bases, with 12 bases between. CDR1 KGHSH and CDR2 LQKENI come from the germline V gene. CDR3 length equals 15 residues. The DNA of the CDR3 is TGTGCCAGCTCACCCCTGGCAGGGAACAATCAGCCCCAGCATTTT. Protein: CASSPLAGNNQPQHF. Variable domain in full (rest from reference TRBV18 and TRBJ1-5): NAGVMQNPRHLVRRRGQEARLRCSPMKGHSHVYWYRQLPEEGLKFMVYLQKENIIDESGMPKERFSAEFPKEGPSILRIQQVVRGDSAAYFCASSPLAGNNQPQHFGDGTRLSIL.

This chain uses TRBV6-6 with TRBJ2-7; D is possibly TRBD1 (6 bases). V shed 6 bases and J shed 2 bases, with 14 bases lying between them. CDR1 and CDR2 from the germline V gene are MNHNY and SVGAGI (reference sequence). The CDR3 is 14 residues long. The CDR3 DNA is TGTGCCAGCAGCGTCGGGACAAAGACCTACGAGCAGTACTTC. Encoded protein: CASSVGTKTYEQYF.

This chain connects TRBV6-6 to TRBJ1-1; 8 bases are a match to TRBD1. The CDR3 consists of 13 residues. Per germline, CDR1 MNHNY and CDR2 SVGAGI (reference sequence). V dropped 9 bases and J dropped 5; count of bases not matched to a gene: 8. DNA of the CDR3: TGTGCCAGTAACGGACAGGGTTGGACTGAAGCTTTCTTT. It encodes CASNGQGWTEAFF.

The rearrangement links TRBV5-4 to TRBJ1-4; D gene ambiguous. Germline CDR1 reads SGHNT; CDR2 reads YYREEE (reference sequence). V was clipped by 3 bases and J by 7 bases, with 13 bases between them. The CDR3 sequence is 14 residues long. DNA for the CDR3: TGTGCCAGCAGCTCAAATCAGGCGGGTGAAAAACTGTTTTTT. This translates into CASSSNQAGEKLFF. Combining the CDR3 with reference TRBV5-4 and TRBJ1-4 gives the whole variable domain ETGVTQSPTHLIKTRGQQVTLRCSSQSGHNTVSWYQQALGQGPQFIFQYYREEENGRGNFPPRFSGLQFPNYSSELNVNALELDDSALYLCASSSNQAGEKLFFGSGTQLSVL.

This rearrangement joins TRBV18 to TRBJ2-3; D gene ambiguous. The length of the CDR3 is 13 residues. V dropped 3 bases and J dropped 6 bases, with 10 bases sitting between them. Germline CDR1 and CDR2: KGHSH and LQKENI. The CDR3 sequence is CASSPPARDTQYF. The CDR3 DNA reads TGTGCCAGCTCACCCCCTGCCAGGGATACGCAGTATTTT.

CDR3 in DNA: TGTGCCAGCACCCGGGACTTATACAATGAGCAGTTCTTC. It encodes CASTRDLYNEQFF. This chain uses TRBV2 with TRBJ2-1, with D possibly being TRBD2 (6 bases). This CDR3 is built from 13 residues. The V gene lost 7 bases and the J gene lost 4 bases, with 11 bases spanning the gap. Germline CDR1 is SNHLY and CDR2 is FYNNEI.